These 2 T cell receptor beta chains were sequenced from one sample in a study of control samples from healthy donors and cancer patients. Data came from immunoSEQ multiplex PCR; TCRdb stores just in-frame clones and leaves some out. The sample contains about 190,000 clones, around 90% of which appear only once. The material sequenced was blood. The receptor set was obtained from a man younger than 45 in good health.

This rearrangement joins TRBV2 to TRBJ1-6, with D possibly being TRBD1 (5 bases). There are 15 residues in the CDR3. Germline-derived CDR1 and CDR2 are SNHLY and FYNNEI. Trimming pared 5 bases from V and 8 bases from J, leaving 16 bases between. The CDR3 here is CASSPSGWGYSPLHF. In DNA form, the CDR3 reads TGTGCCAGCAGTCCCAGTGGGTGGGGCTATTCACCCCTCCACTTT.

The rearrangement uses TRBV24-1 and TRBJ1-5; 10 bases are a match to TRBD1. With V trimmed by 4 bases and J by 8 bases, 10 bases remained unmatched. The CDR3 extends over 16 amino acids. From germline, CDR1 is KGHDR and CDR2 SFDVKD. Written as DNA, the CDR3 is TGTGCCACCAGTGAGCCCGGGACAGGGGCTGGGAAGCCCCAGCATTTT. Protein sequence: CATSEPGTGAGKPQHF.